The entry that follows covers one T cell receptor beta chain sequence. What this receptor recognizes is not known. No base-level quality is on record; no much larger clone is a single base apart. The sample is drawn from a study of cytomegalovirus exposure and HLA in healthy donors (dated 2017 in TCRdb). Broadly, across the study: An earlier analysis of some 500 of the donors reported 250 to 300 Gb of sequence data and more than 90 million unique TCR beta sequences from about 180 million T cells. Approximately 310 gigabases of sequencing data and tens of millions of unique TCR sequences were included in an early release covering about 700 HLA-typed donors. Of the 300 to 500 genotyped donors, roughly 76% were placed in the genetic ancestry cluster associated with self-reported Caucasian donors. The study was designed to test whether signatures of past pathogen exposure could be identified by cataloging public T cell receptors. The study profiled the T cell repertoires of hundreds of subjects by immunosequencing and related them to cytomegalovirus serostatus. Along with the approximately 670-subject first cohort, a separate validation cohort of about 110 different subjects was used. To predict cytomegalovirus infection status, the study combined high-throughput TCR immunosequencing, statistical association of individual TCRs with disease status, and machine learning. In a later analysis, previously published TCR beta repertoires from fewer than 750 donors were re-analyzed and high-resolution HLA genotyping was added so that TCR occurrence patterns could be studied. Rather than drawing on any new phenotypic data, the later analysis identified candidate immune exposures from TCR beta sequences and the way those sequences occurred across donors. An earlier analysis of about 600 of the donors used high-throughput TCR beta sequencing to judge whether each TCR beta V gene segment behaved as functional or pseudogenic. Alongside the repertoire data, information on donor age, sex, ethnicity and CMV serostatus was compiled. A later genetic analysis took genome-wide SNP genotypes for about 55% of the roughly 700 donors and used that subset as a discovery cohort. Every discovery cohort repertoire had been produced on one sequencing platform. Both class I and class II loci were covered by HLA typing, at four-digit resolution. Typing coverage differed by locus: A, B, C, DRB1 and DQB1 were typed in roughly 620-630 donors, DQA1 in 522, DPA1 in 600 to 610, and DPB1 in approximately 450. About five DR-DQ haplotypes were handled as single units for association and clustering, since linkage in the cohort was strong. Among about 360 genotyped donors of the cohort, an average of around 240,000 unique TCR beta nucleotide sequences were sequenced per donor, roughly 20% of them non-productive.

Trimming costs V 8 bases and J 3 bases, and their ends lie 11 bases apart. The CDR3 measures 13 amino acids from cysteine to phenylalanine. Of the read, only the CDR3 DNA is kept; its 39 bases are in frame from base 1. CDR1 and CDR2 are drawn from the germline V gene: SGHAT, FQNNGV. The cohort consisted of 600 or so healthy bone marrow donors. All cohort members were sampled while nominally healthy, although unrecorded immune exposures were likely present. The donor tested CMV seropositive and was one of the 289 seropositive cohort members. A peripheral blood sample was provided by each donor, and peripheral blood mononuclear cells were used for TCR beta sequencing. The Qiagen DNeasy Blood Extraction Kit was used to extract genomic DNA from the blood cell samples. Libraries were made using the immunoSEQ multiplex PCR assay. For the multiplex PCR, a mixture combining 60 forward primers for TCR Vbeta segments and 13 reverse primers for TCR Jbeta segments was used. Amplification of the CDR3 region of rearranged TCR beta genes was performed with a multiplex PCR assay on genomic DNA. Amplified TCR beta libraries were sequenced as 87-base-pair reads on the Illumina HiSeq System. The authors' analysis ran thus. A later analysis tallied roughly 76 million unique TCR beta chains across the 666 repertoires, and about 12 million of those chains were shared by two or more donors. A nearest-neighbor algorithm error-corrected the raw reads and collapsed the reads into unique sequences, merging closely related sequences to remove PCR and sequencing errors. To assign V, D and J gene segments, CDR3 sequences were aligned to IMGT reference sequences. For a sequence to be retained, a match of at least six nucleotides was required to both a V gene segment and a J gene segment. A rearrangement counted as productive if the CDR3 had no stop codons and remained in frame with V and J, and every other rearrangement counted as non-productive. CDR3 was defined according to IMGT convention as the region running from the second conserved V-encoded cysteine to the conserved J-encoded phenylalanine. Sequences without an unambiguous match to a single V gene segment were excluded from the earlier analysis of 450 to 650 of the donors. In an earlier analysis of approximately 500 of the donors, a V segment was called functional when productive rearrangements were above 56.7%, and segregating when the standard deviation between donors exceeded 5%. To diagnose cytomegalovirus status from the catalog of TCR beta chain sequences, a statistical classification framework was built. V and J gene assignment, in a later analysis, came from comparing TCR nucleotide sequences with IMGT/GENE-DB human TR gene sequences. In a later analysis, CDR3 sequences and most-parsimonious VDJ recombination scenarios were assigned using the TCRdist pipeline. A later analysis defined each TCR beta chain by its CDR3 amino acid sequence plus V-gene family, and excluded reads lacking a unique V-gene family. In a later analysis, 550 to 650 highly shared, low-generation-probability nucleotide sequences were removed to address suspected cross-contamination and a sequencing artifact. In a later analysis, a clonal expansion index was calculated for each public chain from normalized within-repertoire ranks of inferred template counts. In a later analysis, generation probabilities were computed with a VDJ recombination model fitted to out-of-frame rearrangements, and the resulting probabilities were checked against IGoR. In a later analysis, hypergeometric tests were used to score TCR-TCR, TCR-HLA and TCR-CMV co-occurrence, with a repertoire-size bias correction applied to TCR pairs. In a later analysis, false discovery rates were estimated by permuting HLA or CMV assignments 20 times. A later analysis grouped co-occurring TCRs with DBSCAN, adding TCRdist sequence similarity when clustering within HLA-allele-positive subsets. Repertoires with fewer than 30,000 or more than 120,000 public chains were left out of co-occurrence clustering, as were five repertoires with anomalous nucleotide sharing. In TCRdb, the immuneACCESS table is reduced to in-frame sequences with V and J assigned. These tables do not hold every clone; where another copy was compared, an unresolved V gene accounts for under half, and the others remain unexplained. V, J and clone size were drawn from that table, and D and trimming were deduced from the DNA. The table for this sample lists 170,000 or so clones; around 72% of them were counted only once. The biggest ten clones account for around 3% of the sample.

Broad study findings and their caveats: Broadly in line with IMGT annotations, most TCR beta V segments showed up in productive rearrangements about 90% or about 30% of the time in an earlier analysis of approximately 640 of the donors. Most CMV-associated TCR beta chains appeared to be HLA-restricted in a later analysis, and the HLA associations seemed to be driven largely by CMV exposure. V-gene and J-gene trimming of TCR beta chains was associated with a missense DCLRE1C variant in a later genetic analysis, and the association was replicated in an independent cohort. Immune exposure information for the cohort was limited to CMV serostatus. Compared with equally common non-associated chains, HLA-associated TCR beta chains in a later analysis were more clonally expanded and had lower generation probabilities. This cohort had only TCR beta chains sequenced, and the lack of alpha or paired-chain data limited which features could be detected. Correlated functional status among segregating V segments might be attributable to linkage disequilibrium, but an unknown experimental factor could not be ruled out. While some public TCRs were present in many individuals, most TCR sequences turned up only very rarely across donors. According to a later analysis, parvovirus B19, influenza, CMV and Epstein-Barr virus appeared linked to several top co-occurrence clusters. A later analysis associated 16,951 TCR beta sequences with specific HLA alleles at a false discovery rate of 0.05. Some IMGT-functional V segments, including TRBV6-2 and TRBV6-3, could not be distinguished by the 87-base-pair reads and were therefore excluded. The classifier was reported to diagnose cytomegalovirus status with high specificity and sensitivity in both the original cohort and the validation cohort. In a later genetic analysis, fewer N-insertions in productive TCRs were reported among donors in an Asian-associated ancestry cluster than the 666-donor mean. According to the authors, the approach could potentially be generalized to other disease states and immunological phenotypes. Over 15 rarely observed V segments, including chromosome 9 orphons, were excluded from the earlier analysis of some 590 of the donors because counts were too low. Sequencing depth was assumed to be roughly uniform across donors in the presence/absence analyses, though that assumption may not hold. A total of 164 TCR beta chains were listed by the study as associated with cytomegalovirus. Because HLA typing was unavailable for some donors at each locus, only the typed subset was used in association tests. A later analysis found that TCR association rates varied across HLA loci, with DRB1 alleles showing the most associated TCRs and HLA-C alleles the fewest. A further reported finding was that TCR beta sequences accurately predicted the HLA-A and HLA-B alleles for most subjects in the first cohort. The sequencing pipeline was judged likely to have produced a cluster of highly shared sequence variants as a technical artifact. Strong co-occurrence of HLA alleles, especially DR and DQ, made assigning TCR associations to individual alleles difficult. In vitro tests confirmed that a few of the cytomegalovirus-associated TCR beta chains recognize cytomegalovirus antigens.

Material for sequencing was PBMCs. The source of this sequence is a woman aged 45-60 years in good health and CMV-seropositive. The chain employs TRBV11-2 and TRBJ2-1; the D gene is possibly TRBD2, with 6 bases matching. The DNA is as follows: TGTGCCAGCGCGGGGCTCCTCTACAATGAGCAGTTCTTC. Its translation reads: CASAGLLYNEQFF.